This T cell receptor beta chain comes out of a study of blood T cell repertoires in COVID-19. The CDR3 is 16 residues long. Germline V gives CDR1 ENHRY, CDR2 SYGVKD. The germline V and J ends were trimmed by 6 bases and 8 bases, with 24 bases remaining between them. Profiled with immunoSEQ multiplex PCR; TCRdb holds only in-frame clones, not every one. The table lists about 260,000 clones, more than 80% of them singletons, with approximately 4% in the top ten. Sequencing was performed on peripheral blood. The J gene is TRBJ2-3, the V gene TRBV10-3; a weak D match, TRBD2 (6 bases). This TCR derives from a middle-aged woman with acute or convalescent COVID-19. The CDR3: CAISEPGLGKVGTQYF. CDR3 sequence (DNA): TGTGCCATCAGCGAACCGGGACTGGGCAAAGTAGGTACGCAGTATTTT.